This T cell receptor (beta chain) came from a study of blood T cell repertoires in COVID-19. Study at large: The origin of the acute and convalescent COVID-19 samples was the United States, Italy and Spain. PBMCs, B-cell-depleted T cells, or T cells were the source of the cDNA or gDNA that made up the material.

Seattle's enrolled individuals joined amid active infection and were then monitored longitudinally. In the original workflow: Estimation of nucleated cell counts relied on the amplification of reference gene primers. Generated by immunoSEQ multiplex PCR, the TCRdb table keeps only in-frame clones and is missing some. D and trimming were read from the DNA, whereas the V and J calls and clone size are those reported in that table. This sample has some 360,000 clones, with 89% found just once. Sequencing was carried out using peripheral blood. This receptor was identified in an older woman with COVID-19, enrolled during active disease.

The chain's CDR3 is CASSLQVASNEKLFF. The CDR3 nucleotides are TGTGCCAGCAGCTTACAGGTGGCCAGTAATGAAAAACTGTTTTTT. The chain uses TRBV7-3 and TRBJ1-4; no clear D gene. V dropped 2 bases and J dropped 4 bases, with 11 bases sitting between them. Germline CDR1 SGHTA, CDR2 FQGTGA. There are 15 residues in the CDR3.